Shown below are 12 T cell receptor beta chains from a single sample sequenced in a study of cytomegalovirus exposure and HLA in healthy donors. This table comes from immunoSEQ multiplex PCR, and its TCRdb copy is limited to in-frame clones, with some not included. Of 150,000 to 160,000 clones in the sample, around nine tenths were seen once. The sample comprised PBMCs. The receptors here all came from a man younger than 30 in good health and CMV-seropositive.

The rearrangement links TRBV5-6 to TRBJ2-7; 7 nucleotides agree with TRBD2. Germline V gives CDR1 SGHDT, CDR2 YYEEEE. The ends lost 5 bases at V and 5 bases at J; junction bases unmatched: 7. The CDR3 is 13 amino acids. The CDR3 protein is CASSASGAHEQYF. Written as DNA, the CDR3 is TGTGCCAGCAGTGCCAGCGGGGCCCACGAGCAGTACTTC.

This sequence joins TRBV30 and TRBJ1-2, with 7 bases identical to TRBD1. Germline CDR1 reads GTSNPN; CDR2 reads SVGIG (reference sequence). The CDR3 covers 13 residues. Unmatched junction bases numbered 8, after V lost 2 bases and J lost 8 bases. The CDR3 DNA follows: TGTGCCTGGAGTCCTGACAGGGTGCGCGGCTACACCTTC. Protein: CAWSPDRVRGYTF. Filled out from reference TRBV30 and TRBJ1-2, the complete variable domain reads SQTIHQWPATLVQPVGSPLSLECTVEGTSNPNLYWYRQAAGRGLQLLFYSVGIGQISSEVPQNLSASRPQDRQFILSSKKLLLSDSGFYLCAWSPDRVRGYTFGSGTRLTVV.

The chain uses TRBV9 and TRBJ1-3, with no clear D. CDR1 is SGDLS and CDR2 is YYNGEE in the germline V gene. CDR3 length: 15 amino acids. Trimming pared 0 bases from V and 0 bases from J, leaving 7 bases between. CDR3 protein: CASSVGAHSGNTIYF. As DNA, the CDR3 is TGTGCCAGCAGCGTAGGGGCACACTCTGGAAACACCATATATTTT.

This clone has just a few counts. The rearrangement links TRBV19 to TRBJ1-1, with 10 nucleotides matching TRBD1. There are 15 residues in the CDR3. V trimming: 6 bases; J trimming: 1 base; junction bases outside the gene matches: 5. The germline gives CDR1 LNHDA, CDR2 SQIVND (reference sequence). CDR3: CASSDWTGGNTEAFF. CDR3 DNA sequence: TGTGCCAGTAGCGACTGGACAGGGGGGAACACTGAAGCTTTCTTT.

This rearrangement joins TRBV27 to TRBJ2-2, with TRBD1 matching over 7 bases. This CDR3 spans 16 amino acids. The germline CDR1 and CDR2 sequences are MNHEY and SMNVEV (reference sequence). V dropped 6 bases and J dropped 2; count of bases not matched to a gene: 9. As DNA, the CDR3 is TGTGCCAGCAGCACCTCCGGGACAGATAACACCGGGGAGCTGTTTTTT. It translates to CASSTSGTDNTGELFF.

The V call is TRBV27, the J call TRBJ2-7; 8 bases are a match to TRBD1. Germline V gives CDR1 MNHEY, CDR2 SMNVEV (reference sequence). The CDR3 length is 15 residues. Losses at the gene ends were 5 bases for V and 3 bases for J; bases not matched to a gene: 9. The CDR3 is CASSPTTGVDYEQYF. The CDR3, as DNA: TGTGCCAGCAGTCCAACGACAGGGGTGGACTACGAGCAGTACTTC.

A note on this clone: Mismatch with germline at one junction end may stem from a read error. V gene TRBV5-1 combines with J gene TRBJ2-2; perhaps TRBD2 as D (5 bases). From germline, CDR1 is SGHRS and CDR2 YFSETQ. The CDR3 loop spans 14 amino acids. The CDR3 loop reads CASSLTGNSGELFF. The DNA of the CDR3 is TGCGCCAGCAGCTTGACCGGGAACAGCGGGGAGCTGTTTTTT.

V gene TRBV5-1 combines with J gene TRBJ1-2, with TRBD1 matching over 9 bases. Germline CDR1 is SGHRS and CDR2 is YFSETQ. There are 19 residues in the CDR3. With 2 bases clipped from V and 0 bases from J, the junction kept 14 bases outside the gene matches. The CDR3 loop is CASSLSVGQGGWANYGYTF. CDR3 sequence (DNA): TGCGCCAGCAGCTTATCGGTGGGACAGGGAGGCTGGGCTAACTATGGCTACACCTTC. Using reference TRBV5-1 and TRBJ1-2 for the parts outside the CDR3, the full variable domain is KAGVTQTPRYLIKTRGQQVTLSCSPISGHRSVSWYQQTPGQGLQFLFEYFSETQRNKGNFPGRFSGRQFSNSRSEMNVSTLELGDSALYLCASSLSVGQGGWANYGYTFGSGTRLTVV.

The chain uses TRBV7-2 and TRBJ2-7; 8 bases match TRBD2. The V gene end was trimmed by 4 bases and the J gene end by 1 base; junction bases not matched to a gene: 3. CDR3 length: 14 amino acids. Germline-derived CDR1 and CDR2 are SGHTA and FQGNSA. The CDR3 DNA reads TGTGCCAGCAGCTCTTTAGCGGGATCCTACGAGCAGTACTTC. Translation: CASSSLAGSYEQYF.

The genes are TRBV6-6 and TRBJ2-7; 7 bases are a match to TRBD1. V gave up 6 bases and J gave up 0 bases; unmatched junction bases: 5. CDR3 length equals 14 residues. Germline V gene sequence: CDR1 MNHNY, CDR2 SVGAGI (reference sequence). The CDR3 loop reads CASRDRTSSYEQYF. The CDR3 bases are TGTGCCAGCAGGGACAGGACGAGCTCCTACGAGCAGTACTTC.

The chain employs TRBV18 and TRBJ1-4; the D is unclear. The CDR3 contains 13 residues. Trimming cost V 6 bases and J 5 bases, with 10 bases left between them. In germline, CDR1 is KGHSH, CDR2 LQKENI. CDR3 nucleotide sequence: TGTGCCAGCTCTCTAAACGCCAATGAAAAACTGTTTTTT. Protein: CASSLNANEKLFF.

The V and J genes are TRBV7-9 and TRBJ2-7; 7 bases are a match to TRBD1. Germline V lookup: CDR1 SEHNR, CDR2 FQNEAQ (reference sequence). There are 14 residues in the CDR3. V shed 1 base and J 1 base; nucleotides not matched to a gene: 1. This CDR3 is CASSLVGQSYEQYF. The CDR3 DNA follows: TGTGCCAGCAGCTTAGTGGGACAGTCCTACGAGCAGTACTTC.